These 30 T cell receptor beta chains came from one sample sequenced in a study of shared clonotypes between healthy human individuals. Data came from immunoSEQ multiplex PCR; TCRdb stores just in-frame clones and leaves some out. The profile shows roughly 1,100,000 clones, about 77% of them singletons. The source material was memory CD4+ T cells sorted from blood. Described subset: CD45RA-negative fraction. The receptors stem from a man between 18 and 29 years old in good health.

This chain connects TRBV10-3 to TRBJ2-7; D ambiguous. Germline V lookup: CDR1 ENHRY, CDR2 SYGVKD. This CDR3 contains 11 residues. V was shortened by 10 bases and J by 3 bases, with 10 bases between the two germline ends. Written as DNA, the CDR3 is TGTGCCACAGAGTCAAGCTACGAGCAGTACTTC. This gives the protein CATESSYEQYF.

The chain employs TRBV6-1 and TRBJ2-7; D remains unclear. Germline CDR1 and CDR2: MNHNS and SASEGT. Trimming left V 1 base short and J 4 bases short, with 17 bases between. The CDR3 extends over 16 amino acids. The chain's CDR3 is CASSEEVWGFQYEQYF. The CDR3 region has the DNA TGTGCCAGCAGTGAAGAGGTATGGGGATTCCAGTACGAGCAGTACTTC.

The chain carries TRBV13 and TRBJ2-2; D might be TRBD1 (5 bases). CDR3 length: 15 residues. Trimming removed 3 bases at V and 1 base at J, with 9 bases between. Germline V lookup: CDR1 PRHDT, CDR2 FYEKMQ (reference sequence). CDR3 amino acids: CASSFLTVNTGELFF. DNA for the CDR3: TGTGCCAGCAGCTTCCTGACAGTGAACACCGGGGAGCTGTTTTTT.

The chain has TRBV13 and TRBJ2-3; 15 bases line up with TRBD2. CDR1 is PRHDT, CDR2 FYEKMQ, per germline (reference sequence). J lost 4 bases, V lost 5 bases, and 4 bases had no gene match. This CDR3 has 16 residues. The CDR3 nucleotides read TGTGCCAGCAGCACTCGGACTAGCGGGAGGGCAGATACGCAGTATTTT. It encodes CASSTRTSGRADTQYF.

V is TRBV19 and J is TRBJ2-7; 8 positions match TRBD1. Germline assignment: CDR1 LNHDA and CDR2 SQIVND (reference sequence). The V and J ends lost 6 bases and 1 base, in that order; junction bases with no gene match: 11. The CDR3 covers 16 residues. CDR3 protein: CASRAGQGPRSYEQYF. DNA of the CDR3: TGTGCCAGTAGAGCCGGACAGGGACCTAGATCCTACGAGCAGTACTTC. Full variable domain (missing parts from reference TRBV19 and TRBJ2-7): DGGITQSPKYLFRKEGQNVTLSCEQNLNHDAMYWYRQDPGQGLRLIYYSQIVNDFQKGDIAEGYSVSREKKESFPLTVTSAQKNPTAFYLCASRAGQGPRSYEQYFGPGTRLTVT.

The chain has TRBV19 and TRBJ1-5, with D possibly TRBD1 on 6 matching bases. The ends were cut back, 5 bases at V and 4 bases at J, with 15 bases in the middle. The CDR3 runs to 15 residues. The V gene's germline CDR1 is LNHDA and CDR2 SQIVND (reference sequence). As DNA, the CDR3 is TGTGCCAGTAGTCCCATCGGACAGTCTAATCAGCCCCAGCATTTT. This codes for CASSPIGQSNQPQHF.

The chain uses TRBV6-5 and TRBJ1-3; D not certain. From germline, CDR1 is MNHEY and CDR2 SVGAGI. The CDR3 is 15 amino acids. V was shortened by 5 bases and J by 0 bases, with 11 bases between the two germline ends. The CDR3: CASSKTRTSGNTIYF. The CDR3 region has the DNA TGTGCCAGCAGTAAAACAAGGACCTCTGGAAACACCATATATTTT.

This clone was recorded at least ten times. The chain combines TRBV19 with TRBJ1-1, with D unclear. Germline V CDR1 and CDR2: LNHDA, SQIVND (reference sequence). This CDR3 has 12 residues. V was clipped by 4 bases and J by 2 bases, with 5 bases between them. The CDR3 bases are TGTGCCAGTAGTAAGCGTAACACTGAAGCTTTCTTT. Translating it yields CASSKRNTEAFF.

The rearrangement uses TRBV19 and TRBJ2-1; a possible D gene is TRBD1 (6 bases). Germline V gives CDR1 LNHDA, CDR2 SQIVND (reference sequence). CDR3 length: 16 amino acids. The ends were cut back, 3 bases at V and 2 bases at J, with 14 bases in the middle. CDR3 loop: CASSIQGKRAYNEQFF. CDR3 nucleotide sequence: TGTGCCAGTAGTATCCAGGGGAAAAGGGCCTACAATGAGCAGTTCTTC.

The chain recombines TRBV5-5 with TRBJ1-5; D is undetermined. CDR1 and CDR2 from the germline V gene are SGHKS and YYEKEE (reference sequence). The CDR3 has 14 amino acids. V gave up 4 bases and J gave up 4 bases, with 12 bases separating them. The CDR3 region has the DNA TGTGCCAGCAGCCCCACGATGGGAAATCAGCCCCAGCATTTT. Its translation is CASSPTMGNQPQHF.

The CDR3 DNA reads TGCGCCAGCAGCCAAGATACGATGATCTCTGGGGCCAACGTCCTGACTTTC. Protein: CASSQDTMISGANVLTF. The gene calls are TRBV4-1 and TRBJ2-6, with no clear D. The germline gives CDR1 MGHRA, CDR2 YSYEKL. The V end lost 0 bases, the J end lost 0 bases, and 9 bases lay between the germline ends. The CDR3 spans 17 residues.

This clone was detected only a few times. The rearrangement links TRBV11-2 to TRBJ1-1; D is perhaps TRBD1 (5 bases). V was cut by 5 bases and J by 6 bases, with 10 bases left in between. The CDR3 runs to 12 residues. Germline CDR1 and CDR2: SGHAT and FQNNGV. CDR3 DNA sequence: TGTGCCAGCAGCGAAGTGGGGGCTGAAGCTTTCTTT. This codes for CASSEVGAEAFF.

This chain connects TRBV27 to TRBJ1-5; 7 nucleotides agree with TRBD1. CDR3 length equals 15 residues. Germline loops: CDR1 MNHEY, CDR2 SMNVEV (reference sequence). J was trimmed by 0 bases and V by 7 bases; bases with no gene match: 6. For the CDR3, the DNA is TGTGCCAGCAAGACAGACAGGGATAGCAATCAGCCCCAGCATTTT. Protein: CASKTDRDSNQPQHF.

This sequence joins TRBV6-5 and TRBJ1-1, with 7 nucleotides matching TRBD1. The J segment lost 4 bases and the V segment lost 8 bases, leaving 10 bases of the junction unmatched. The CDR3 covers 14 residues. Germline values: CDR1 MNHEY, CDR2 SVGAGI. CDR3 sequence: CASAHSGTVTEAFF. CDR3 coding DNA: TGTGCCAGCGCCCACTCCGGGACAGTCACTGAAGCTTTCTTT.

The chain carries TRBV7-8 and TRBJ2-1; TRBD2 aligns across 8 bases. J gave up 7 bases and V 0 bases, and 5 bases lay outside the gene matches. This CDR3 contains 15 residues. Germline CDR1 SGHVS, CDR2 FQNEAQ. CDR3 sequence: CASSLALAGPNEQFF. The CDR3 coding sequence is TGTGCCAGCAGCTTAGCCTTAGCGGGGCCTAATGAGCAGTTCTTC.

J is TRBJ2-5 and V is TRBV7-2; D uncertain. TRBJ2-7 matches the DNA end more closely, so the J call is doubtful. Germline V CDR1 and CDR2: SGHTA, FQGNSA. The CDR3 sequence is 15 residues long. The CDR3 nucleotides are TGTGCCAGCAGCTTAGGCGGCTATCTCACCTACGAGCAGTACTTC. The encoded protein is CASSLGGYLTYEQYF.

CDR3 in amino acids: CASSIGGGGQPQHF. CDR3 nucleotide sequence: TGTGCCAGTAGTATAGGTGGGGGGGGACAGCCCCAGCATTTT. The chain joins TRBV19 to TRBJ1-5; tentative D call: TRBD1 (5 bases). V lost 1 base and J lost 7, with 11 bases in between. The CDR3 is 14 amino acids. Germline CDR1 LNHDA, CDR2 SQIVND (reference sequence).

This clone was detected only once. For the CDR3, the DNA is TGTGCCAGCAGCTTAGCGAAGCCTAGGGAGCAGTACTTC. Its translation: CASSLAKPREQYF. The gene calls are TRBV7-9 and TRBJ2-7; no definite D call. The germline V gene encodes CDR1 SEHNR and CDR2 FQNEAQ (reference sequence). With 0 bases removed from V and 7 bases from J, the gap between germline ends came to 10 bases. The CDR3 has 13 residues.

This sequence joins TRBV10-3 and TRBJ2-5; the D gene is possibly TRBD2 (6 bases). The ends were cut back, 6 bases at V and 2 bases at J, with 16 bases in the middle. The germline gives CDR1 ENHRY, CDR2 SYGVKD. The length of the CDR3 is 15 residues. CDR3 sequence (DNA): TGTGCCATCAGCTATGGGGGGACCAGTCAAGAGACCCAGTACTTC. Protein: CAISYGGTSQETQYF.

The chain joins TRBV6-4 to TRBJ1-3, with D unresolved. Trimming shortened V by 1 base and J by 0 bases, and 10 bases separated the two germline ends. The CDR3 covers 16 residues. CDR1 and CDR2 from the germline V gene are MRHNA and SNTAGT. Here the CDR3 reads CASSDYEDSSGNTIYF. The CDR3 nucleotides are TGTGCCAGCAGTGACTATGAGGATTCCTCTGGAAACACCATATATTTT.

This sequence joins TRBV10-2 and TRBJ1-1, with D possibly being TRBD1 (5 bases). This CDR3 is 13 amino acids long. Trimming removed 1 base from V and 4 bases from J, with 7 bases in between. The germline V gene has CDR1 WSHSY and CDR2 SAAADI. Written as DNA, the CDR3 is TGCGCCAGCAGTGAGTACGGGGGCACTGAAGCTTTCTTT. Encoded protein: CASSEYGGTEAFF.

Only one count was recorded for this clone. The genes are TRBV6-6 and TRBJ1-6; no reliable D call. Looked up from germline, CDR1 is MNHNY and CDR2 is SVGAGI (reference sequence). The CDR3 sequence is 16 residues long. V lost 8 bases and J lost 0, with 14 bases in between. CDR3 in amino acids: CASSTGISSYNSPLHF. The CDR3 DNA reads as TGTGCCAGCTCGACGGGGATCAGCTCCTATAATTCACCCCTCCACTTT.

V is TRBV5-1 and J is TRBJ2-1; 9 positions agree with TRBD2. This CDR3 spans 16 amino acids. CDR1 SGHRS and CDR2 YFSETQ come from the germline V gene. The V gene end was trimmed by 3 bases and the J gene end by 9 bases; junction bases not matched to a gene: 13. The CDR3 DNA reads as TGCGCCAGCAGCTCGGTGCTAGCGGGAAGGCAGGGTGAGCAGTTCTTC. As protein: CASSSVLAGRQGEQFF.

The chain recombines TRBV9 with TRBJ1-4, with D unclear. Trimming left V 0 bases short and J 0 bases short, with 6 bases between. Germline assignment: CDR1 SGDLS and CDR2 YYNGEE. This CDR3 contains 15 residues. This CDR3 is CASSVDTTTNEKLFF. CDR3 DNA sequence: TGTGCCAGCAGCGTAGATACTACAACTAATGAAAAACTGTTTTTT.

V and J are TRBV5-1 and TRBJ1-3, with unresolved D. The V end lost 2 bases, the J end lost 10 bases, and 16 bases lay between the germline ends. The CDR3 runs to 14 residues. Germline V gene sequence: CDR1 SGHRS, CDR2 YFSETQ. The CDR3 coding sequence is TGCGCCAGCAGCTTCGATACAGCCAGCTATACCATATATTTT. Its protein product is CASSFDTASYTIYF. The full variable domain, its missing parts supplied by reference TRBV5-1 and TRBJ1-3, is KAGVTQTPRYLIKTRGQQVTLSCSPISGHRSVSWYQQTPGQGLQFLFEYFSETQRNKGNFPGRFSGRQFSNSRSEMNVSTLELGDSALYLCASSFDTASYTIYFGEGSWLTVV.

The chain combines TRBV11-3 with TRBJ2-1; the D is unclear. Trimming stripped 1 base from V and 0 bases from J, with 10 bases between. The CDR3 runs to 16 residues. Germline assignment: CDR1 SGHNT and CDR2 YENEEA. The CDR3 is CASSLGTYSSYNEQFF. The CDR3 DNA reads as TGTGCCAGCAGCTTAGGGACGTACAGCTCCTACAATGAGCAGTTCTTC.

The rearrangement links TRBV25-1 to TRBJ1-2; maybe TRBD1 (5 bases). From germline, CDR1 is MGHDK and CDR2 SYGVNS. This CDR3 is 13 amino acids long. The V end was cut by 8 bases, the J end by 2 bases, with 12 bases between. CDR3 residues: CASSPQENYGYTF. The CDR3 coding sequence is TGTGCCAGCTCCCCACAGGAGAACTATGGCTACACCTTC.

The chain recombines TRBV6-6 with TRBJ1-4, with TRBD1 identical over 8 bases. Germline CDR1 and CDR2: MNHNY and SVGAGI (reference sequence). The CDR3 runs 15 residues. Trimming at V came to 5 bases and at J to 8 bases, leaving 10 bases not matched to a gene. CDR3: CASSRDQGAGEKLFF. CDR3 in DNA: TGTGCCAGCAGTAGAGACCAGGGGGCGGGAGAAAAACTGTTTTTT.

The chain couples TRBV27 to TRBJ2-3, with 9 bases that match TRBD2. V dropped 6 bases and J dropped 2; count of bases not matched to a gene: 15. This CDR3 region has 18 residues. Germline CDR1 reads MNHEY; CDR2 reads SMNVEV (reference sequence). CDR3 sequence reads: CASRPLGMRGGSTDTQYF. Written as DNA, the CDR3 is TGTGCCAGCAGGCCCCTAGGTATGCGGGGGGGTTCCACAGATACGCAGTATTTT.

This clone was picked up one time. J is TRBJ1-2 and V is TRBV19; D remains ambiguous. Germline lookup yields CDR1 LNHDA and CDR2 SQIVND (reference sequence). CDR3 length equals 15 residues. V lost 0 bases, J lost 1 base, and 9 bases lay in between. CDR3 region: CASSIEGYNNYGYTF. CDR3 DNA: TGTGCCAGTAGTATAGAAGGGTATAATAACTATGGCTACACCTTC.